This T cell receptor (beta chain) was found in a study of T-cell memory formation after mild COVID-19. MiXCR, applied by TCRdb to the 5' RACE reads, yields one record per CDR3 protein. The sample has under 400,000 distinct CDR3 sequences, around 27% seen once. Germline lookup yields CDR1 SGHDN and CDR2 FVKESK. V lost 4 bases and J lost 4; bases outside the gene matches: 6. The CDR3 runs 14 residues. Sequenced input: PBMCs or a T cell subset sorted from them (not recorded which). This clonotype was sampled from an adult woman who had mild COVID-19 (a few samples of this study predate the infection). Cell type and time point are not known. The chain carries TRBV14 and TRBJ1-2; 7 bases match TRBD1. CDR3 sequence reads: CASSPRGTVYGYTF. CDR3 sequence (DNA): TGTGCCAGCAGCCCCCGGGGGACAGTCTATGGCTACACCTTC.